A single sample is the source of the 3 T cell receptor beta chains below, sequenced in a study of T cell repertoires in cytomegalovirus infection. Each CDR3 protein gets one entry after TCRdb re-called the reads with MiXCR. The profile shows fewer than 350,000 distinct CDR3 sequences, 9.5% of them singletons. The sample was PBMCs. The receptors here all came from a human donor in good health (CMV status not recorded). Some clones in this sample may be carry-over from other donors' samples.

This clonotype was counted only a few times. This chain uses TRBV6-5 with TRBJ2-5; 11 bases fit TRBD2. Germline V gives CDR1 MNHEY, CDR2 SVGAGI. The V gene end was trimmed by 0 bases and the J gene end by 5 bases; junction bases not matched to a gene: 11. This CDR3 is built from 18 residues. CDR3 loop: CASSYSPSGGPVGETQYF. The CDR3 nucleotides read TGTGCCAGCAGTTACTCTCCTAGCGGGGGGCCAGTCGGCGAGACCCAGTACTTC.

This clonotype was counted at least ten times. The gene calls are TRBV12-3 or TRBV12-4 and TRBJ1-1, with 7 nucleotides matching TRBD1. CDR3 length: 13 amino acids. Trimming took 6 bases from V and 11 from J; bases not matched to a gene: 12. CDR3 sequence (DNA): TGTGCCAGCAGGCCTTCAGGGGGGCTAAATGCTTTCTTT. This gives the protein CASRPSGGLNAFF.

This clonotype was counted ten times or more. The chain recombines TRBV12-3 or TRBV12-4 with TRBJ2-5; no clear D. V lost 5 bases and J lost 1, with 11 bases in between. This CDR3 has 14 amino acids. The CDR3 region is CASSLRRPQETQYF. In nucleotides, the CDR3 is TGTGCCAGCAGTCTCCGTCGCCCCCAAGAGACCCAGTACTTC.